The present T cell receptor (beta chain) was sequenced within a study of radiotherapy plus CTLA-4 blockade in lung cancer (dated by TCRdb to 2016 to 2018). Study-wide context: Among the enrolled patients, about 19% had an objective response, and about 31% reached disease control. Overall study outcomes, separate from this receptor: Increased serum interferon-beta after radiation, together with early dynamic changes in blood T cell clones, were reported to be the strongest predictors of response. After treatment with radiotherapy and ipilimumab, TCR clones that originated in tumors expanded in peripheral blood.

The library was prepared using the immunoSEQ multiplex PCR assay. Here the immuneACCESS table is served through TCRdb, limited to in-frame sequences with V and J called. Missing clones are a known gap in these copies; in checked studies unresolved V genes cover under half, and the rest lacks a known reason. The sample data list approximately 95,000 clones, and 80% to 85% of these were observed just once. In total, the top ten clones hold around 3% of the sample. As to this clone: No antigen is known for it. Nothing much larger sits one base from this clone, and base qualities are not available.

Via the germline V gene, CDR1 is SGHTA and CDR2 FQGNSA. V was cut back by 1 base and J by 2 bases, leaving a gap of 6 bases between them. From the cysteine through the phenylalanine, the CDR3 covers 14 amino acids. Just CDR3 DNA is preserved here, 42 bases in frame from base 1. Focal radiation therapy combined with CTLA-4 blockade (ipilimumab) was tested in patients with chemo-refractory metastatic non-small-cell lung cancer. This specimen was peripheral blood, taken from a patient treated with radiotherapy plus ipilimumab. Rearrangement joined TRBV7-2 to TRBJ1-3; TRBD1 is a weak D gene call, 6 bases matching. The receptor comes from a human donor with non-small cell lung cancer who had a partial response to radiotherapy plus ipilimumab. The DNA sequence is TGTGCCAGCAGCTTAGGGACAGCTGGAAACACCATATATTTT. It translates to CASSLGTAGNTIYF.